Listed here are 16 T cell receptor beta chains from one sample, sequenced in a study of blood T cell repertoires in COVID-19. Produced via immunoSEQ multiplex PCR; TCRdb's table is partial and in-frame only. This table has about 78,000 clones, around nine tenths appearing once. Sample: peripheral blood. These receptors came from a man between 65 and 79 years old with active or convalescent COVID-19.

This sequence joins TRBV6-5 and TRBJ2-1, with TRBD2 identical over 8 bases. CDR3 length: 14 amino acids. Trimming took 7 bases from V and 6 from J; bases not matched to a gene: 8. Germline V gene sequence: CDR1 MNHEY, CDR2 SVGAGI. The CDR3 nucleotides read TGTGCCAGCAACCGGGGGGGCCGGGGCAATGAGCAGTTCTTC. Its protein product is CASNRGGRGNEQFF.

The CDR3 loop reads CASNRRETQYF. CDR3 DNA: TGTGCCAGCAATAGGAGGGAGACCCAGTACTTC. The V gene is TRBV2, the J gene TRBJ2-5, with D tentatively TRBD2 (5 bases). This CDR3 has 11 amino acids. V was pared by 7 bases and J by 5 bases, with 8 bases between. Per germline, CDR1 SNHLY and CDR2 FYNNEI.

The chain couples TRBV19 to TRBJ2-2; 8 bases match TRBD1. CDR1 LNHDA and CDR2 SQIVND come from the germline V gene (reference sequence). V lost 3 bases and J lost 6; bases outside the gene matches: 0. The CDR3 totals 13 residues. CDR3 region: CASSMDRAGELFF. The CDR3 DNA reads as TGTGCCAGTAGTATGGACAGGGCCGGGGAGCTGTTTTTT.

CDR3 in DNA: TGCGCCAGCAGGAGGAGACTAGCGGGGGCCTCGAACACCGGGGAGCTGTTTTTT. It encodes CASRRRLAGASNTGELFF. J is TRBJ2-2 and V is TRBV5-1; TRBD2 agrees at 12 bases. The ends lost 5 bases at V and 0 bases at J; junction bases unmatched: 8. The CDR3 is made up of 18 amino acids. Germline V CDR1 and CDR2: SGHRS, YFSETQ. The full variable domain, its missing parts supplied by reference TRBV5-1 and TRBJ2-2, is KAGVTQTPRYLIKTRGQQVTLSCSPISGHRSVSWYQQTPGQGLQFLFEYFSETQRNKGNFPGRFSGRQFSNSRSEMNVSTLELGDSALYLCASRRRLAGASNTGELFFGEGSRLTVL.

This chain joins TRBV7-9 and TRBJ2-7, with 9 bases lining up with TRBD2. Germline-derived CDR1 and CDR2 are SEHNR and FQNEAQ (reference sequence). V gave up 5 bases and J gave up 3 bases; unmatched junction bases: 11. The CDR3 runs 16 residues. The CDR3 reads CASSRGTSLGRYEQYF. The CDR3 DNA is TGTGCCAGCAGCCGGGGGACTAGCCTAGGTCGCTACGAGCAGTACTTC.

J is TRBJ1-2 and V is TRBV6-5; possible D gene TRBD1, 5 bases. V lost 7 bases and J 6 bases, leaving 15 bases between the germline ends. The CDR3 is 13 residues long. Germline-derived CDR1 and CDR2 are MNHEY and SVGAGI. Here the CDR3 reads CASIFSGSDGYTF. The CDR3 DNA reads TGTGCCAGCATTTTTTCAGGGTCGGATGGCTACACCTTC.

The rearrangement uses TRBV6-4 and TRBJ2-5, with 9 positions matching TRBD1. The CDR3 consists of 11 residues. Germline lookup yields CDR1 MRHNA and CDR2 SNTAGT. The V segment lost 9 bases and the J segment 5 bases; nucleotides outside the gene matches: 1. CDR3 loop: CASGTGETQYF. In DNA, the CDR3 is TGTGCCAGTGGGACAGGGGAGACCCAGTACTTC.

V gene TRBV5-6 combines with J gene TRBJ1-2; 9 positions agree with TRBD1. The ends lost 2 bases at V and 5 bases at J; junction bases unmatched: 7. Germline V CDR1 and CDR2: SGHDT, YYEEEE. The CDR3 is 15 residues long. CDR3 loop: CASSLQGASGYGYTF. The CDR3 DNA sequence: TGTGCCAGCAGCTTACAGGGGGCCAGTGGGTATGGCTACACCTTC.

The chain joins TRBV29-1 to TRBJ1-1, with 8 positions matching TRBD1. V shed 4 bases, J shed 1 base, and the junction held 2 bases outside the gene matches. CDR3 length: 13 residues. The germline CDR1 and CDR2 sequences are SQVTM and ANQGSEA. Here the CDR3 DNA reads TGCAGCGTTGGGACAGGGCCGAACACTGAAGCTTTCTTT. Protein product: CSVGTGPNTEAFF.

The chain uses TRBV15 and TRBJ1-6; 8 bases line up with TRBD1. The trim removed 0 bases at V and 11 bases at J, leaving 9 bases unmatched. The CDR3 runs 16 residues. Germline values: CDR1 LNHNV, CDR2 YYDKDF (reference sequence). CDR3 loop: CATSRDQGTGGTPLHF. CDR3 DNA sequence: TGTGCCACCAGCAGAGATCAGGGGACAGGAGGTACACCCCTCCACTTT.

This clone was picked up one time. This sequence joins TRBV19 and TRBJ2-5; D might be TRBD2 (5 bases). The CDR3 is 12 amino acids. Deletions cut 8 bases from V and 5 bases from J, with 12 bases between. Germline lookup yields CDR1 LNHDA and CDR2 SQIVND (reference sequence). The CDR3 sequence is CASGLAPETQYF. The CDR3, as DNA: TGTGCCAGTGGATTAGCGCCGGAGACCCAGTACTTC.

CDR3 amino acids: CASSFGAGGLDTQYF. CDR3 nucleotides: TGTGCCAGCAGCTTTGGCGCGGGGGGGCTGGATACGCAGTATTTT. The chain recombines TRBV5-8 with TRBJ2-3, with 9 bases matching TRBD2. The CDR3 is 15 residues long. The V gene's germline CDR1 is SGHTS and CDR2 YDEGEE. J gave up 6 bases and V 2 bases, and 7 bases lay outside the gene matches.

This clone has only a few counts. The chain uses TRBV19 and TRBJ2-1; maybe TRBD2 (6 bases). From germline, CDR1 is LNHDA and CDR2 SQIVND (reference sequence). The V and J ends lost 7 bases and 1 base respectively, with 8 bases between them. The CDR3 extends over 13 amino acids. The DNA of the CDR3 is TGTGCCAGTACGACTAGGTCCTACAATGAGCAGTTCTTC. This encodes CASTTRSYNEQFF.

The gene calls are TRBV11-2 and TRBJ1-6; no definite D call. Trimming removed 0 bases at V and 8 bases at J, with 8 bases between. This CDR3 contains 14 residues. Germline CDR1 SGHAT, CDR2 FQNNGV. The CDR3 DNA is TGTGCCAGCAGCTTAGACAGCCGGGATTCACCCCTCCACTTT. Translation: CASSLDSRDSPLHF.

This clone has a handful of counts. The chain couples TRBV7-6 to TRBJ1-5; 8 bases agree with TRBD1. Germline loops: CDR1 SGHVS, CDR2 FNYEAQ. The CDR3 sequence is 15 residues long. J lost 4 bases, V lost 5 bases, and 7 bases had no gene match. The CDR3 reads CASSGGQGQNQPQHF. For the CDR3, the DNA is TGTGCCAGCAGCGGCGGACAGGGTCAGAATCAGCCCCAGCATTTT.

This chain links TRBV24-1 with TRBJ2-7; TRBD2 aligns across 9 bases. V gave up 4 bases and J gave up 5 bases; unmatched junction bases: 5. The CDR3 consists of 14 residues. Germline-derived CDR1 and CDR2 are KGHDR and SFDVKD. CDR3 loop: CATSEAGGLDEQYF. Here the CDR3 DNA reads TGTGCCACCAGTGAGGCGGGAGGGTTGGACGAGCAGTACTTC.